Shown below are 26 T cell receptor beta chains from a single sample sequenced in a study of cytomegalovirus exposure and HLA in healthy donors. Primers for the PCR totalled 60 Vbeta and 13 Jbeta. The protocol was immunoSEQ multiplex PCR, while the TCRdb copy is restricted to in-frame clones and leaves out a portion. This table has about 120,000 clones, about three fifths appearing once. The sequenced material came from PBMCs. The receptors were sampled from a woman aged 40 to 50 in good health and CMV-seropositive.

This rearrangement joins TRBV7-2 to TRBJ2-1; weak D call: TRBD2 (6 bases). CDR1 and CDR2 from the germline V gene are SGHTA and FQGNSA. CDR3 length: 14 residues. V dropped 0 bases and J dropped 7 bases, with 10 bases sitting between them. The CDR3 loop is CASSLAGGVNEQFF. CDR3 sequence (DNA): TGTGCCAGCAGCTTAGCGGGAGGTGTTAATGAGCAGTTCTTC.

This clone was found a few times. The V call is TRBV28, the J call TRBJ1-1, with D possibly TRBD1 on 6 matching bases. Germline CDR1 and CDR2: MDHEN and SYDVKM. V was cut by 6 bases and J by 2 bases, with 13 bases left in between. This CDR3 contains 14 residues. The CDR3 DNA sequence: TGTGCCAGCAGACAAACGGGACATAACACTGAAGCTTTCTTT. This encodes CASRQTGHNTEAFF.

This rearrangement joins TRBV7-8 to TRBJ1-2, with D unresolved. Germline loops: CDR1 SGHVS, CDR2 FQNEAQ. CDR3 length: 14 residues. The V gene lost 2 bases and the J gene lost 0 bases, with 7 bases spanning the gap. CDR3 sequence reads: CASSLTATNYGYTF. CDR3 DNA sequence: TGTGCCAGCAGCTTAACAGCTACTAACTATGGCTACACCTTC.

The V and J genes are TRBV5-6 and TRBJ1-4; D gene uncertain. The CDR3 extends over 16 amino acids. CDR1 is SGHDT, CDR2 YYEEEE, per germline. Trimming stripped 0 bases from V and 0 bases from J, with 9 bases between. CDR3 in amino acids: CASSLAGGATNEKLFF. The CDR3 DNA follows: TGTGCCAGCAGCTTGGCGGGAGGTGCAACTAATGAAAAACTGTTTTTT.

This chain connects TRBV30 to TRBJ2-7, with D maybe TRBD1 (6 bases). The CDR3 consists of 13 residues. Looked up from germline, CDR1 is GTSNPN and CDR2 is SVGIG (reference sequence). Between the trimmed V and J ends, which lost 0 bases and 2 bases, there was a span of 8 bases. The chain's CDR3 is CAWSVGTTYEQYF. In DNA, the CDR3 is TGTGCCTGGAGTGTAGGGACAACCTACGAGCAGTACTTC.

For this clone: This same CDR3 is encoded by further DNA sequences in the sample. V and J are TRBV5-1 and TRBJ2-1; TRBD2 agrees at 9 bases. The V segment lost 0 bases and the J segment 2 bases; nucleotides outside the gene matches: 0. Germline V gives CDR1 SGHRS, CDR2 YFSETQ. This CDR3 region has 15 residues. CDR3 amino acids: CASSLVAGAYNEQFF. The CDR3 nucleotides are TGCGCCAGCAGCTTGGTAGCGGGAGCCTACAATGAGCAGTTCTTC.

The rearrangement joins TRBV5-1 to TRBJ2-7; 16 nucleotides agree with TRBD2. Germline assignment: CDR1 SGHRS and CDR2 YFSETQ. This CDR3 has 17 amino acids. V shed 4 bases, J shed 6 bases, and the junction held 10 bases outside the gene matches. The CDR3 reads CASSTGLAGGPTSEQYF. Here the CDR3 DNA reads TGCGCCAGCAGCACGGGACTAGCGGGGGGGCCCACATCCGAGCAGTACTTC.

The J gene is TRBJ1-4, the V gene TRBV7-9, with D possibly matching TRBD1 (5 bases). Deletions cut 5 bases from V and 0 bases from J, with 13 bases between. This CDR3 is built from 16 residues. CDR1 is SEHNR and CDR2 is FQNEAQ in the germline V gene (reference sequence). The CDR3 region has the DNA TGTGCCAGCAGCCACGGGACTTATTCAACTAATGAAAAACTGTTTTTT. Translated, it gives CASSHGTYSTNEKLFF.

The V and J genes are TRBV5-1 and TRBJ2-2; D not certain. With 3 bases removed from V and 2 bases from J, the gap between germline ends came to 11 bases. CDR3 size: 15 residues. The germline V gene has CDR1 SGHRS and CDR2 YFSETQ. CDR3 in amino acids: CASSSEWRNTGELFF. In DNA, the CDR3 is TGCGCCAGCAGCTCAGAGTGGAGAAACACCGGGGAGCTGTTTTTT.

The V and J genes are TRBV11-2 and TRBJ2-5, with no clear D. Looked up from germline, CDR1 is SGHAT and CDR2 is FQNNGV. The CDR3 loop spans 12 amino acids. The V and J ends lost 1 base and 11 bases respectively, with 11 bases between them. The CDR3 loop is CASSLGSSQQYF. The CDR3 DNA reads TGTGCCAGCAGCTTAGGGTCCTCGCAGCAGTACTTC.

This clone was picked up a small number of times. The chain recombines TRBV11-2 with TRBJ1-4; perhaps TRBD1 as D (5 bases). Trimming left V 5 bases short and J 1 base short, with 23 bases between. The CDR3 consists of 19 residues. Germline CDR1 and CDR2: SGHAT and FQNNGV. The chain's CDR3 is CASSPHRTPSRGTNEKLFF. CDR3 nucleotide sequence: TGTGCCAGCAGCCCCCACAGAACTCCATCTAGGGGAACTAATGAAAAACTGTTTTTT.

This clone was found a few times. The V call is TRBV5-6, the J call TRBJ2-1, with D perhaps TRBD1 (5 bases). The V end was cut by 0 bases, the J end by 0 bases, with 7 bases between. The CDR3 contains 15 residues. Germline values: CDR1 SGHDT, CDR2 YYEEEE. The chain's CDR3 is CASSLAQGSYNEQFF. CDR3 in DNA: TGTGCCAGCAGCTTGGCGCAGGGCTCCTACAATGAGCAGTTCTTC. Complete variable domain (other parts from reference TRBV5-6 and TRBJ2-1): DAGVTQSPTHLIKTRGQQVTLRCSPKSGHDTVSWYQQALGQGPQFIFQYYEEEERQRGNFPDRFSGHQFPNYSSELNVNALLLGDSALYLCASSLAQGSYNEQFFGPGTRLTVL.

DNA for the CDR3: TGTGCCAGCAGTCCCAGACAGGGAAACACTGAAGCTTTCTTT. Protein: CASSPRQGNTEAFF. V is TRBV27 and J is TRBJ1-1; 7 nucleotides match TRBD1. The CDR3 spans 14 residues. The trim removed 5 bases at V and 2 bases at J, leaving 5 bases unmatched. Germline values: CDR1 MNHEY, CDR2 SMNVEV (reference sequence).

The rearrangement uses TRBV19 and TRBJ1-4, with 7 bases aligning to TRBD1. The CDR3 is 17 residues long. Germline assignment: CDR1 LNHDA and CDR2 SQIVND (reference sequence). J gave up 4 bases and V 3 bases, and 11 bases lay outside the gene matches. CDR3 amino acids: CASSMSRTGSDNEKLFF. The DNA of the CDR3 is TGTGCCAGTAGTATGTCCAGGACAGGCTCAGATAATGAAAAACTGTTTTTT.

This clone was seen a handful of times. The CDR3 reads CASSLLAGGGNEQFF. The CDR3 nucleotides are TGTGCCAGCAGCTTACTAGCGGGAGGCGGCAATGAGCAGTTCTTC. This chain joins TRBV7-3 and TRBJ2-1, with 11 bases fitting TRBD2. The CDR3 sequence is 15 residues long. Trimming removed 2 bases from V and 6 bases from J; junction bases left unmatched: 3. Germline assignment: CDR1 SGHTA and CDR2 FQGTGA. Full variable domain (missing parts from reference TRBV7-3 and TRBJ2-1): GAGVSQTPSNKVTEKGKYVELRCDPISGHTALYWYRQSLGQGPEFLIYFQGTGAADDSGLPNDRFFAVRPEGSVSTLKIQRTERGDSAVYLCASSLLAGGGNEQFFGPGTRLTVL.

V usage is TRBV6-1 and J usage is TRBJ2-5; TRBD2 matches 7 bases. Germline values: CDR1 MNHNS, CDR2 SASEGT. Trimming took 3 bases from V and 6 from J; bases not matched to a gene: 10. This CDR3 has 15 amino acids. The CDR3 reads CASSEGGNPVKTQYF. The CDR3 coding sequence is TGTGCCAGCAGTGAGGGGGGGAACCCCGTGAAGACCCAGTACTTC.

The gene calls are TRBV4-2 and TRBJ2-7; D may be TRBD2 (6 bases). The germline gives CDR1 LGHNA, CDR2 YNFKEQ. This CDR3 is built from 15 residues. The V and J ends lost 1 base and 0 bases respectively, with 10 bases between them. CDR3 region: CASSQGGVDSYEQYF. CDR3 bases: TGTGCCAGCAGCCAAGGGGGGGTAGACTCCTACGAGCAGTACTTC.

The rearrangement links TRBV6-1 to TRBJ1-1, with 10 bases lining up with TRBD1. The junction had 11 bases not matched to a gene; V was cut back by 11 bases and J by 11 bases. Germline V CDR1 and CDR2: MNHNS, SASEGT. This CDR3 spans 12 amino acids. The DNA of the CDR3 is TGTGCCGCAGGACAGGGGGGTGTTCAGGCTTTCTTT. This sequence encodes CAAGQGGVQAFF.

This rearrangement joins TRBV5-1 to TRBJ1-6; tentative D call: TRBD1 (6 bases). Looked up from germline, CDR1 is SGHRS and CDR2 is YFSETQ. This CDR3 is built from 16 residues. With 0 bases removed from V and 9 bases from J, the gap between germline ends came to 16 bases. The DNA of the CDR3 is TGCGCCAGCAGCTTGGACAGGGCGGGCGGAAGTTCACCCCTCCACTTT. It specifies CASSLDRAGGSSPLHF.

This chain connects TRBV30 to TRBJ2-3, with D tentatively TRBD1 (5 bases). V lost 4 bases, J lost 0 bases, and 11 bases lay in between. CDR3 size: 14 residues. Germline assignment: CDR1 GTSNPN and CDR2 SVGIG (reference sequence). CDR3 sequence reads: CAWTQDGSTDTQYF. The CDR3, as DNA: TGTGCCTGGACACAGGACGGAAGCACAGATACGCAGTATTTT.

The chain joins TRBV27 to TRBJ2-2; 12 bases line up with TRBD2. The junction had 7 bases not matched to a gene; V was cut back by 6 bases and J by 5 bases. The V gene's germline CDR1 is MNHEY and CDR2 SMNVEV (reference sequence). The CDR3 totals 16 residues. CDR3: CASSSSGTSGTGELFF. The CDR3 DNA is TGTGCCAGCAGCTCATCCGGGACTAGCGGGACCGGGGAGCTGTTTTTT.

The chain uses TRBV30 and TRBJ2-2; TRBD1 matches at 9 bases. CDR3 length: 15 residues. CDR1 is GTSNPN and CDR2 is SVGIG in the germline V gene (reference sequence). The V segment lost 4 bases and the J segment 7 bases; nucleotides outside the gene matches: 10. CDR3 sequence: CAWTIGTGIDGELFF. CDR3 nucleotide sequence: TGTGCCTGGACAATAGGGACAGGGATCGACGGGGAGCTGTTTTTT.

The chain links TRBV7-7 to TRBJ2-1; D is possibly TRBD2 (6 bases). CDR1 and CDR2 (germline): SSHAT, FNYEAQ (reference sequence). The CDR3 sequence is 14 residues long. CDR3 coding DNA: TGTGCGAGTGCCCGGGACGGACTACAGAATGAGCAGTTCTTC. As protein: CASARDGLQNEQFF.

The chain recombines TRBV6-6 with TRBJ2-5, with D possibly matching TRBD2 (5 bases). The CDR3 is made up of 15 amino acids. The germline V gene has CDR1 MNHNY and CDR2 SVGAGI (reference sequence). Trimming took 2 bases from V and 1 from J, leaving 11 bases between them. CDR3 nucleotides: TGTGCCAGCAGTTACCTGGGAGTTTTCCAAGAGACCCAGTACTTC. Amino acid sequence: CASSYLGVFQETQYF.

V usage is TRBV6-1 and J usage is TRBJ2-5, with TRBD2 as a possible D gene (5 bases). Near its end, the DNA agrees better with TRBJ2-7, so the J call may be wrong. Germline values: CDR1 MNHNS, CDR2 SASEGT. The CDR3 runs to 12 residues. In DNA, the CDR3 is TGTGCCAGCGAGGGCGACCCGTACGAGCAGTACTTC. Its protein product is CASEGDPYEQYF.

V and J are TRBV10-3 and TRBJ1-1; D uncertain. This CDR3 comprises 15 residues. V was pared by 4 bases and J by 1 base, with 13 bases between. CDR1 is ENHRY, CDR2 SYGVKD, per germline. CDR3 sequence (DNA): TGTGCCATCAGTGCGACCAGGTCCCGGAACACTGAAGCTTTCTTT. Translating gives CAISATRSRNTEAFF.